Detailed here is one T cell receptor beta chain. The CDR3 has 15 residues. V gave up 3 bases and J gave up 3 bases; unmatched junction bases: 2. The germline V gene encodes CDR1 LNHDA and CDR2 SQIVND (reference sequence). The data were obtained in a study of CD8 T cells in Susac syndrome. It was with random hexamers that roughly 0.45 to 1 ug RNA was reverse transcribed. The TCR beta CDR3 was amplified by immunoSEQ multiplex PCR across 54 Vbeta, 13 Jbeta. TCRdb passed the immunoSEQ multiplex PCR reads through MiXCR, listing each CDR3 protein once. Altogether about 210,000 distinct CDR3 sequences are present, 85% to 95% being singletons, with the ten largest covering under 0.12%. Sequencing targeted TCR beta in blood CD8+ and CD4+ T cells. Negative magnetic isolation gave CD8+ and CD4+ cells; FACS enriched CD8+ TEMRA.

The chain recombines TRBV19 with TRBJ2-1; 10 bases are a match to TRBD2. This clonotype was sampled from a human donor in good health. Material: CD4+ T cells from PBMCs. The CDR3 DNA follows: TGTGCCAGTAGTATGGGACTAGCGATCTACAATGAGCAGTTCTTC. Translation: CASSMGLAIYNEQFF.